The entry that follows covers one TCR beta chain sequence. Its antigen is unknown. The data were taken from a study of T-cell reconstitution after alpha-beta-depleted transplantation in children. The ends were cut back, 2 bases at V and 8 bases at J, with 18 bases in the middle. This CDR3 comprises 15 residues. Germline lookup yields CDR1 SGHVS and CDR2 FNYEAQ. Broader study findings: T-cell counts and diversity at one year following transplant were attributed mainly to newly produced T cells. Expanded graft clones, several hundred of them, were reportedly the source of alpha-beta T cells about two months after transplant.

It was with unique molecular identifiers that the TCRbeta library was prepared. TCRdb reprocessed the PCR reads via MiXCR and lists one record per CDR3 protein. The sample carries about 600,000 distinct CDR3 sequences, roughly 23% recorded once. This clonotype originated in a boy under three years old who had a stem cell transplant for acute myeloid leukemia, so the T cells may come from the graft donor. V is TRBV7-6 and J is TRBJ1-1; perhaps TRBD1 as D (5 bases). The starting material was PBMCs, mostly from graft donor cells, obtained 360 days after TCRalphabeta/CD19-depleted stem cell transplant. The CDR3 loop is CASSLIRWGPSEAFF. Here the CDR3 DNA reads TGTGCCAGCAGCTTAATTCGGTGGGGCCCTTCGGAAGCTTTCTTT.